This TCR beta chain was profiled in a study of graft-versus-host responses after intestinal transplantation. Overall study findings and caveats: Recipient bone marrow held GvH clones, some seen earlier in ileum or blood. Allografts of one patient group, those with graft-donor T cell macrochimerism, had high graft-versus-host to host-versus-graft clonal ratios.

The table came from immunoSEQ multiplex PCR; TCRdb's copy has only in-frame clones and leaves some out. The sample holds just under 85,000 clones, around 93% seen once. Details on this clone: Its antigen is not known.

V lost 5 bases to trimming and J lost 4 bases, with 9 bases between them. Per the germline V gene, CDR1 is LNHDA and CDR2 is SQIVND (reference sequence). The CDR3 sequence is 13 residues long. This rearrangement joins TRBV19 to TRBJ2-1; the D gene is possibly TRBD1 (5 bases). This receptor was obtained from a human donor who was the organ donor for an intestinal transplant. The sample here was unstimulated CD8+ T cells sorted from spleen or lymph node cells, taken before transplant. The CDR3 DNA sequence: TGTGCCAGTAGTGCGACAGCTTACAATGAGCAGTTCTTC. Translating it yields CASSATAYNEQFF. Complete variable domain (other parts from reference TRBV19 and TRBJ2-1): DGGITQSPKYLFRKEGQNVTLSCEQNLNHDAMYWYRQDPGQGLRLIYYSQIVNDFQKGDIAEGYSVSREKKESFPLTVTSAQKNPTAFYLCASSATAYNEQFFGPGTRLTVL.